The TCR beta chain described here comes from a study of blood T cell repertoires in COVID-19. Study at large: Sources were T cells, B-cell-depleted T cells, or PBMCs; the material itself was cDNA or gDNA.

Libraries were prepared by immunoSEQ multiplex PCR; TCRdb keeps only in-frame clonotypes and omits some of them. The table includes about 400,000 clones, roughly 86% detected once. V was pared by 2 bases and J by 3 bases, with 5 bases between. The CDR3 is made up of 12 amino acids. The origin of this receptor is a woman in her twenties or thirties who had recovered from COVID-19. Sequenced: PBMCs or T cells enriched from blood (not recorded which). The chain recombines TRBV5-3 with TRBJ2-5; the D is unclear. TRBV5-3 is filed as an ORF, its function uncertain. The DNA for the CDR3 is TGTGCCAGAAGCTTATCAGAAGAGACCCAGTACTTC. Amino acids: CARSLSEETQYF.